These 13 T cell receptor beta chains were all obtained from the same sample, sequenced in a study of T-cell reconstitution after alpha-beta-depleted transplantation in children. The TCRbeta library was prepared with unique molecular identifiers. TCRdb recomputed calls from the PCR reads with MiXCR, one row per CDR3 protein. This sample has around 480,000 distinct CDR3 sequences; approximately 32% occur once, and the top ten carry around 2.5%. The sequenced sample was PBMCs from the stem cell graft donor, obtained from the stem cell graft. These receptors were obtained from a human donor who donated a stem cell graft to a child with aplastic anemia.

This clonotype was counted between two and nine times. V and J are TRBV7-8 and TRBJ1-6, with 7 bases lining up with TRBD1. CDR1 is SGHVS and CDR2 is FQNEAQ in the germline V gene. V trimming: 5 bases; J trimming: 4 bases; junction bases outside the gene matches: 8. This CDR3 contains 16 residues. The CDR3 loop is CASSEAGTAYNSPLHF. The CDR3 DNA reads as TGTGCCAGCAGCGAGGCAGGGACAGCATATAATTCACCCCTCCACTTT.

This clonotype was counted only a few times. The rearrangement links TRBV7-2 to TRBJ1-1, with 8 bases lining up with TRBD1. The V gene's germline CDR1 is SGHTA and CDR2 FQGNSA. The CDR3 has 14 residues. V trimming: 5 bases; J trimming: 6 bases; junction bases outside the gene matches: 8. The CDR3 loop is CASSPGQGFAEAFF. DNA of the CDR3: TGTGCCAGCAGCCCCGGACAGGGTTTCGCTGAAGCTTTCTTT.

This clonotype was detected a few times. CDR3 amino acids: CASSLSPEGSNTEAFF. The CDR3 DNA reads TGTGCCAGCAGCTTGTCCCCAGAGGGGTCGAACACTGAAGCTTTCTTT. The rearrangement joins TRBV5-5 to TRBJ1-1; TRBD1 might be the D (5 bases). CDR3 size: 16 residues. In germline, CDR1 is SGHKS, CDR2 YYEKEE (reference sequence). V gave up 1 base and J gave up 1 base, with 14 bases separating them.

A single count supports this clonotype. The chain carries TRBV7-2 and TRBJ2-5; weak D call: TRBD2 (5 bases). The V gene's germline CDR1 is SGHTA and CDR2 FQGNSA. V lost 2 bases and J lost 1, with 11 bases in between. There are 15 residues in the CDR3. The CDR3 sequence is CASSLRKSGQETQYF. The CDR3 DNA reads TGTGCCAGCAGCTTACGGAAGAGCGGCCAAGAGACCCAGTACTTC.

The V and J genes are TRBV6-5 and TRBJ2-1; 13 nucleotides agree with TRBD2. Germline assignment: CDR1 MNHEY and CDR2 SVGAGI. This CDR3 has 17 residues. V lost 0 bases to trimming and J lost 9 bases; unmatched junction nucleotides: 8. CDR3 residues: CASSYSGLAGEGGEQFF. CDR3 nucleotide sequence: TGTGCCAGCAGTTACTCTGGACTAGCGGGAGAGGGGGGTGAGCAGTTCTTC.

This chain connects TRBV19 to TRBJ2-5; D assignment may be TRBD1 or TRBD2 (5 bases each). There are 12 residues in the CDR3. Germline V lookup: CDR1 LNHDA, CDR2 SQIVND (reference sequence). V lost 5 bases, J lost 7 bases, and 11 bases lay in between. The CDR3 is CASSFGGRTQYF. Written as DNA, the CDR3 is TGTGCCAGTAGTTTTGGGGGACGGACCCAGTACTTC.

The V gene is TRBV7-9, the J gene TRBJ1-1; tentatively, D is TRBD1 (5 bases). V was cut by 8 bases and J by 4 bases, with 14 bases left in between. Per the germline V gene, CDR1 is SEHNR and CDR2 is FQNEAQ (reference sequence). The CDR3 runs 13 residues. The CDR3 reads CASDVGRGTEAFF. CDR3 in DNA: TGTGCCAGCGATGTGGGGAGGGGCACTGAAGCTTTCTTT.

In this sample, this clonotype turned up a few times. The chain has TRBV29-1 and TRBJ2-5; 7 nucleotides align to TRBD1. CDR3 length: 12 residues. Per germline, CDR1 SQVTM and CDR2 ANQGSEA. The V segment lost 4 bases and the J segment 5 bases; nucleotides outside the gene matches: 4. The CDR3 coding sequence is TGCAGCGTTGTTGACAGGGACGAGACCCAGTACTTC. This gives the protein CSVVDRDETQYF.

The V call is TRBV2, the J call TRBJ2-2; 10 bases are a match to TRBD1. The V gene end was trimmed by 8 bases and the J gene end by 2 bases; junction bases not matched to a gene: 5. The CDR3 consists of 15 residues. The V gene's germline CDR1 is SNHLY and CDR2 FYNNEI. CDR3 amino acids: CASRRQGANTGELFF. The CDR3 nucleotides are TGTGCCAGCCGACGACAGGGGGCTAACACCGGGGAGCTGTTTTTT. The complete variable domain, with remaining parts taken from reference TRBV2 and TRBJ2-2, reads EPEVTQTPSHQVTQMGQEVILRCVPISNHLYFYWYRQILGQKVEFLVSFYNNEISEKSEIFDDQFSVERPDGSNFTLKIRSTKLEDSAMYFCASRRQGANTGELFFGEGSRLTVL.

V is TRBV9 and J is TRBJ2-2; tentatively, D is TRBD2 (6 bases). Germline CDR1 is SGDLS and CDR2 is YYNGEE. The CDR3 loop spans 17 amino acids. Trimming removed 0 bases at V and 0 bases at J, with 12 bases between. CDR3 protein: CASSVAGSGPNTGELFF. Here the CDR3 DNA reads TGTGCCAGCAGCGTAGCCGGTAGCGGTCCGAACACCGGGGAGCTGTTTTTT.

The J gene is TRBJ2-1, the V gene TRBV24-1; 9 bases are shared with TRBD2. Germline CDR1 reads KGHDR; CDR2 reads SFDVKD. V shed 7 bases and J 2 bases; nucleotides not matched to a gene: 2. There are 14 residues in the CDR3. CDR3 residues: CATRTSGPYNEQFF. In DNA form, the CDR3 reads TGTGCCACCAGGACTAGCGGACCCTACAATGAGCAGTTCTTC.

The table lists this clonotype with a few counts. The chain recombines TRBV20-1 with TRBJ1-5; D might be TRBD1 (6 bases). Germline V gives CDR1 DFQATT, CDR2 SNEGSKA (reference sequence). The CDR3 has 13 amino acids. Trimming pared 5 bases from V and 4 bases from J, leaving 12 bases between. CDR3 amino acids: CSAGRQENQPQHF. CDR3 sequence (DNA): TGCAGTGCTGGCCGACAGGAGAATCAGCCCCAGCATTTT.

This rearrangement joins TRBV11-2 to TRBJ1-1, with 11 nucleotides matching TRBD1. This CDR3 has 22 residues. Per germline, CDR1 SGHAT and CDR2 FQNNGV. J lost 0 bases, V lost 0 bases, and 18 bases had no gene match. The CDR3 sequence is CASSLDYAGTGGYRLMNTEAFF. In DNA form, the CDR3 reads TGTGCCAGCAGCTTAGATTATGCCGGGACAGGGGGTTACCGACTCATGAACACTGAAGCTTTCTTT.